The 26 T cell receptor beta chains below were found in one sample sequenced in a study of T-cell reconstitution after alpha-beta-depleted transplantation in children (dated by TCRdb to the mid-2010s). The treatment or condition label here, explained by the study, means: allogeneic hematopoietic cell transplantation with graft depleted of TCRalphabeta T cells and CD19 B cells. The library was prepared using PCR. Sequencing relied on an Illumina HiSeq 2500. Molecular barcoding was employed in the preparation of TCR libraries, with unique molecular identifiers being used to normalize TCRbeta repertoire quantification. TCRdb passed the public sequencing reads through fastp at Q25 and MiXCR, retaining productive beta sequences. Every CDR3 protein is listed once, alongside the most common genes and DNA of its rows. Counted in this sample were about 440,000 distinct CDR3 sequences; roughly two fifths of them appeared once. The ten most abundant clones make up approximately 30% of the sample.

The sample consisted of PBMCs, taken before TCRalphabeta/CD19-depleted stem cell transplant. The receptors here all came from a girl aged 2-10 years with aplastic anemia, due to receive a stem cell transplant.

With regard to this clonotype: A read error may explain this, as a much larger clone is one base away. The CDR3 loop is CASSYTRGQSGAHVLTF. CDR3 sequence (DNA): TGTGCCAGCAGCTATACGAGGGGGCAATCTGGGGCCCACGTCCTGACTTTC. J is TRBJ2-6 and V is TRBV13, with 7 bases lining up with TRBD1. The germline CDR1 and CDR2 sequences are PRHDT and FYEKMQ (reference sequence). This CDR3 has 17 residues.

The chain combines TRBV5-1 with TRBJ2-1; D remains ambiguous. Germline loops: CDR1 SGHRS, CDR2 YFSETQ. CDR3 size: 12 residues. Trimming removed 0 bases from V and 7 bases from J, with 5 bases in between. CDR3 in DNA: TGCGCCAGCAGCTTGGCGATGAATGAGCAGTTCTTC. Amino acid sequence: CASSLAMNEQFF. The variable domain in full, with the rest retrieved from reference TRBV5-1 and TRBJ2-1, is KAGVTQTPRYLIKTRGQQVTLSCSPISGHRSVSWYQQTPGQGLQFLFEYFSETQRNKGNFPGRFSGRQFSNSRSEMNVSTLELGDSALYLCASSLAMNEQFFGPGTRLTVL.

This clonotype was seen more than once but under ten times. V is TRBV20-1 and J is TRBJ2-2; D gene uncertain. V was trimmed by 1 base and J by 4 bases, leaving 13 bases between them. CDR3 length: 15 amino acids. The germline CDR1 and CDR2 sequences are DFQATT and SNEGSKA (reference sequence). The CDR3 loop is CSARGTPMATGELFF. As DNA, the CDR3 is TGCAGTGCTAGAGGCACACCGATGGCCACCGGGGAGCTGTTTTTT.

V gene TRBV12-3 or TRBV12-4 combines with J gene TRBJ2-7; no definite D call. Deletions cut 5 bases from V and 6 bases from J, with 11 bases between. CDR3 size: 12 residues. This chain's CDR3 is CASSLQGLEQYF. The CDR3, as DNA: TGTGCCAGCAGTCTCCAAGGGCTCGAGCAGTACTTC.

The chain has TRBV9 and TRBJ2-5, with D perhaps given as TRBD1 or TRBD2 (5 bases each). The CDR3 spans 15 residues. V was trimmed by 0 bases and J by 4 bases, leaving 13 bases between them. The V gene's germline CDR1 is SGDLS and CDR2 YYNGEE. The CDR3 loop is CASSVGGSGGETQYF. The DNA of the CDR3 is TGTGCCAGCAGCGTAGGGGGGAGCGGTGGAGAGACCCAGTACTTC.

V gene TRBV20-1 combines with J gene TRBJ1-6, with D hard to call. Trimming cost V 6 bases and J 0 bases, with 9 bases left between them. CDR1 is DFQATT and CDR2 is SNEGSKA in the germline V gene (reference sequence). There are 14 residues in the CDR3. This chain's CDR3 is CSAKTSSYNSPLHF. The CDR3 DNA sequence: TGCAGTGCCAAAACGAGCTCCTATAATTCACCCCTCCACTTT.

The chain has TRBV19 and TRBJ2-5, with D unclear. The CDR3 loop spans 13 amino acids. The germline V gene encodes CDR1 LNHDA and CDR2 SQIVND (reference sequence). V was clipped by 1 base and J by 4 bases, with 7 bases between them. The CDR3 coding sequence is TGTGCCAGTAGTATAGTCCTACGAGAGACCCAGTACTTC. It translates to CASSIVLRETQYF.

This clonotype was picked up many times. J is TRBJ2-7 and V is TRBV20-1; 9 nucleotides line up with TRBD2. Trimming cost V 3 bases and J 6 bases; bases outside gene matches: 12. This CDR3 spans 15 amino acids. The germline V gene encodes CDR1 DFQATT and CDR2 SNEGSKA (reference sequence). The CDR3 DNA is TGCAGTGCTAGTTACCCTAGCGGGACCGCCGGCGAGCAGTACTTC. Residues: CSASYPSGTAGEQYF.

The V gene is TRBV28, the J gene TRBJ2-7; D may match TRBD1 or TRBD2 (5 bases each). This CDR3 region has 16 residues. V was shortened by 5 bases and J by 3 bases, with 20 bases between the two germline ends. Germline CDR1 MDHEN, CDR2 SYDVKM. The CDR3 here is CASSAYFRDPIYEQYF. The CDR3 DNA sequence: TGTGCCAGCAGTGCGTATTTCCGGGACCCGATCTACGAGCAGTACTTC.

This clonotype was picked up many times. The CDR3 is CASSRTGISYNEQFF. CDR3 nucleotide sequence: TGTGCCAGCAGTCGAACAGGGATCTCCTACAATGAGCAGTTCTTC. The gene calls are TRBV6-1 and TRBJ2-1; D is possibly TRBD1 (6 bases). This CDR3 spans 15 amino acids. The V gene lost 5 bases and the J gene lost 0 bases, with 11 bases spanning the gap. Germline V gene sequence: CDR1 MNHNS, CDR2 SASEGT.

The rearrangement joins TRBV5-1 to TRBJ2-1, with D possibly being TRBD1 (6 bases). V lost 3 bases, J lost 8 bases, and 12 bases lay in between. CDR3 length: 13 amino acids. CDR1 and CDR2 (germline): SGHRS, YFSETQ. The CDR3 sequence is CASSSTGDDEQFF. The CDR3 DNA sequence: TGCGCCAGCAGCTCGACAGGAGACGATGAGCAGTTCTTC.

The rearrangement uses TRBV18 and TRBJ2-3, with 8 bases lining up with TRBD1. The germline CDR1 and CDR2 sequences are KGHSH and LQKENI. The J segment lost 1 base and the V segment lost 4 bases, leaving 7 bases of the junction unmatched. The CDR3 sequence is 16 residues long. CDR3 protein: CASSLARGLGTDTQYF. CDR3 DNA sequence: TGTGCCAGCTCACTAGCCAGGGGGCTTGGCACAGATACGCAGTATTTT.

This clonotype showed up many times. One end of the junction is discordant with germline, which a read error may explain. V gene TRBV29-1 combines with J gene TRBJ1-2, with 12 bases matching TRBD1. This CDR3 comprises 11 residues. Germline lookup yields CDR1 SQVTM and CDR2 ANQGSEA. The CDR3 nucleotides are TGCAGCGTTGGGGACAGGGGGCAAAGTCCCTTC. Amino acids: CSVGDRGQSPF.

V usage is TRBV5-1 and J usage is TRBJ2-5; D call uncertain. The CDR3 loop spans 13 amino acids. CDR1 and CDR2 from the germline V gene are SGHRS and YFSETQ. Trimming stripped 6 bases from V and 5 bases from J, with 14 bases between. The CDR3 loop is CASKTPAMETQYF. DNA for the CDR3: TGCGCCAGCAAAACCCCGGCTATGGAGACCCAGTACTTC.

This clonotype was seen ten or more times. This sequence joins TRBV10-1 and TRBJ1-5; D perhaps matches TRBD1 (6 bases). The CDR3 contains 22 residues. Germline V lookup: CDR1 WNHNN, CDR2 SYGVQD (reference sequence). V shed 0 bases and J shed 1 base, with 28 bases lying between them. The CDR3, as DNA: TGCGCCAGCAGTGAGTCGAGGACAGTATGGGAACGGGGGCGCCGCAGCAATCAGCCCCAGCATTTT. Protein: CASSESRTVWERGRRSNQPQHF.

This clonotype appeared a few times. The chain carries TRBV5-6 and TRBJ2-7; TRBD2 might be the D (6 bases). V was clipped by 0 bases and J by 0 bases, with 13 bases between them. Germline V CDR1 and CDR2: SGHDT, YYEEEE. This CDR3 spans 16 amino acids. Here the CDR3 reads CASSLGRGIPSYEQYF. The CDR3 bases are TGTGCCAGCAGCTTGGGGCGGGGCATCCCCTCCTACGAGCAGTACTTC.

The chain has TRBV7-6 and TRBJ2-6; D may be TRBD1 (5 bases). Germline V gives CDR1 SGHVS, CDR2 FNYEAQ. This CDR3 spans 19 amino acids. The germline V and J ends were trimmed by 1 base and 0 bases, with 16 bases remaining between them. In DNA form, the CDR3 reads TGTGCCAGCAGCTTAGTAGTCTGGGATCAGGGCTCTGGGGCCAACGTCCTGACTTTC. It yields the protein CASSLVVWDQGSGANVLTF. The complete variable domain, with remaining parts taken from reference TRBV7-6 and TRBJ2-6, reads GAGVSQSPRYKVTKRGQDVALRCDPISGHVSLYWYRQALGQGPEFLTYFNYEAQQDKSGLPNDRFSAERPEGSISTLTIQRTEQRDSAMYRCASSLVVWDQGSGANVLTFGAGSRLTVL.

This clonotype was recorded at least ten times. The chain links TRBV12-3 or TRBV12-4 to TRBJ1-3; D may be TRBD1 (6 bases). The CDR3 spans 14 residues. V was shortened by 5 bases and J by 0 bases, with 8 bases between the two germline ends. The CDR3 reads CASSTGSSGNTIYF. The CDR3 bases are TGTGCCAGCAGTACAGGGTCCTCTGGAAACACCATATATTTT.

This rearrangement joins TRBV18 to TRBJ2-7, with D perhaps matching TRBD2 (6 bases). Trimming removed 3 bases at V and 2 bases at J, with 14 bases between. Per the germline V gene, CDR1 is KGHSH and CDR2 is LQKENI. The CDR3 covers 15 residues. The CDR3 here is CASSPGGGVTYEQYF. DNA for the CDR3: TGTGCCAGCTCACCCGGTGGCGGGGTAACCTACGAGCAGTACTTC.

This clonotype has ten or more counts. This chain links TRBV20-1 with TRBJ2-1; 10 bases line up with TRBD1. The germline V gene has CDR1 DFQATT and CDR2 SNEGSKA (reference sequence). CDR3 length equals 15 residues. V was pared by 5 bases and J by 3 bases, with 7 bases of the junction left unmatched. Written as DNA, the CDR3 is TGCAGTGCTCGACAGGGGGCGGTAGGCTACAATGAGCAGTTCTTC. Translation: CSARQGAVGYNEQFF.

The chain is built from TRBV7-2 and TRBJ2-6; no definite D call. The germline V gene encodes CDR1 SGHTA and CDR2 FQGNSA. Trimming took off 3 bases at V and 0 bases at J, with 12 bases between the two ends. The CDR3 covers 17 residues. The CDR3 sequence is CASSFGRQSSGANVLTF. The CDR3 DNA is TGTGCCAGCAGCTTTGGGCGGCAGAGCTCTGGGGCCAACGTCCTGACTTTC.

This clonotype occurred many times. In nucleotides, the CDR3 is TGTGCCAGCAGTTTGGGCGGGCTATCCTACAATGAGCAGTTCTTC. It codes for CASSLGGLSYNEQFF. The genes are TRBV28 and TRBJ2-1; tentatively, D is TRBD2 (5 bases). CDR1 MDHEN and CDR2 SYDVKM come from the germline V gene. This CDR3 spans 15 amino acids. V was pared by 3 bases and J by 1 base, with 10 bases between.

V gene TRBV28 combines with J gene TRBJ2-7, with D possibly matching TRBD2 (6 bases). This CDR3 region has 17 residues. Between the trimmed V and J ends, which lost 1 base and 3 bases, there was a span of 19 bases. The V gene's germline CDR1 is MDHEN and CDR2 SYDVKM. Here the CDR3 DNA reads TGTGCCAGCAGTTTATTTCCGGAAAGCGGGCAAGACTACGAGCAGTACTTC. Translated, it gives CASSLFPESGQDYEQYF.

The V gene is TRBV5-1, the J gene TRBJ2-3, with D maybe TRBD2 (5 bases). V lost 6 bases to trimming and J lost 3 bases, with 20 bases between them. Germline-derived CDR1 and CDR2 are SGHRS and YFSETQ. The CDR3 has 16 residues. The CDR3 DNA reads TGCGCCAGCACAAAAACCGAGGGAGAAGGTACAGATACGCAGTATTTT. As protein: CASTKTEGEGTDTQYF. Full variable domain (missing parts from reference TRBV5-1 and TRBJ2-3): KAGVTQTPRYLIKTRGQQVTLSCSPISGHRSVSWYQQTPGQGLQFLFEYFSETQRNKGNFPGRFSGRQFSNSRSEMNVSTLELGDSALYLCASTKTEGEGTDTQYFGPGTRLTVL.

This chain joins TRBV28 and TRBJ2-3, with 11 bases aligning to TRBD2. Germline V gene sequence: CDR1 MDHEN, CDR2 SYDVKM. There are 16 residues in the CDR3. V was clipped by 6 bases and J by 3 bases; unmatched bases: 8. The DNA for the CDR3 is TGTGCCAGCAGAGGACTAGCGGGCAGACCGACAGATACGCAGTATTTT. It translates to CASRGLAGRPTDTQYF.

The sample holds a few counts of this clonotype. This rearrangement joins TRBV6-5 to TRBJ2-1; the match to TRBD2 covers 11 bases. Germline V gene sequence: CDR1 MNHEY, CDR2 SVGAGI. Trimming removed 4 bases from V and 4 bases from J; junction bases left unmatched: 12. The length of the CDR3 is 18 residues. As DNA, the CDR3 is TGTGCCAGCAGTTGGGGCACCGGGACTAGCGGCATTTACAATGAGCAGTTCTTC. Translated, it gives CASSWGTGTSGIYNEQFF.